The clone carrying this TCR beta chain was picked up one time. This sample was included in a study of blood T cell repertoires in COVID-19. Study summary: Sources were T cells, B-cell-depleted T cells, or PBMCs; the material itself was cDNA or gDNA.

The CDR3 is made up of 14 amino acids. The germline V gene encodes CDR1 SGHTA and CDR2 FQGNSA. V was pared by 5 bases and J by 11 bases, with 9 bases of the junction left unmatched. The data were produced by immunoSEQ multiplex PCR, yet TCRdb's version contains in-frame clones alone and is incomplete. The profile shows just under 65,000 clones, 65% to 80% of them singletons. The chain joins TRBV7-2 to TRBJ1-6; TRBD1 agrees at 7 bases. The clonotype comes from a human donor in a cohort sampled during active COVID-19. Sequencing used peripheral blood. Written as DNA, the CDR3 is TGTGCCAGCAGCATCGGGACAGCCGGGACACCCCTCCACTTT. Encoded protein: CASSIGTAGTPLHF. Together with reference TRBV7-2 and TRBJ1-6, the CDR3 gives the full variable domain: GAGVSQSPSNKVTEKGKDVELRCDPISGHTALYWYRQSLGQGLEFLIYFQGNSAPDKSGLPSDRFSAERTGGSVSTLTIQRTQQEDSAVYLCASSIGTAGTPLHFGNGTRLTVT.